The clone carrying this T cell receptor beta chain was seen many times. Its antigen is unidentified. The V gene lost 3 bases and the J gene lost 1 base, with 9 bases spanning the gap. Germline lookup yields CDR1 MGHRA and CDR2 YSYEKL. This CDR3 is 14 amino acids long. The data derive from a study of T cells after posttransplantation cyclophosphamide. General observations from the study: Recipient CMV seropositivity and CMV reactivation strongly tracked TRB clonality.

Data came from immunoSEQ multiplex PCR; TCRdb stores just in-frame clones and leaves some out. The sample includes about 39,000 clones, none of them occurring once. This rearrangement joins TRBV4-1 to TRBJ1-1; no reliable D call. The specimen was PBMCs. This TCR was sampled from a woman aged 45-65 years in good health and a related stem cell transplant donor. CDR3 residues: CASSHRRGNTEAFF. In DNA, the CDR3 is TGCGCCAGCAGCCATCGTCGGGGGAACACTGAAGCTTTCTTT.